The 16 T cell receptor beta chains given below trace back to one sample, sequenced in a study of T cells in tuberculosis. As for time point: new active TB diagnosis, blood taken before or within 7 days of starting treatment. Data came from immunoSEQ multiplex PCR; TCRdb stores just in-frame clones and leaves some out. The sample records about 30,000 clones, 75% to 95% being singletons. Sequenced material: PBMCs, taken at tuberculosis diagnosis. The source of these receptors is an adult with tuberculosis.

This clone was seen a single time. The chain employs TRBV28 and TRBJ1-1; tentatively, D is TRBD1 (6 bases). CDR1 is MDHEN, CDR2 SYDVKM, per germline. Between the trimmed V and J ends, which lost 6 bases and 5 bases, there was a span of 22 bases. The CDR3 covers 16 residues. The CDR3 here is CASRPYQGKSRTEAFF. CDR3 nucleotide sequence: TGTGCCAGCAGACCTTACCAGGGGAAGAGTCGGACTGAAGCTTTCTTT.

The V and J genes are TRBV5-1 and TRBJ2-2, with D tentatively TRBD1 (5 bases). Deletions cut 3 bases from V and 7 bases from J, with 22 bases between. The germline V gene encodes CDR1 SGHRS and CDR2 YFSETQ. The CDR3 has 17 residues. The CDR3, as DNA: TGCGCCAGCAGCTCGATTCTTCGTGTAGGGGTTAGCGGGGAGCTGTTTTTT. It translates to CASSSILRVGVSGELFF.

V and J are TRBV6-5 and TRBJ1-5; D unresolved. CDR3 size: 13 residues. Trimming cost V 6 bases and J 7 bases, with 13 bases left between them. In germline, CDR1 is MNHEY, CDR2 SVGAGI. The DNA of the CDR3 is TGTGCCAGCAGGCGGGATCCTAAACAGCCCCAGCATTTT. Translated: CASRRDPKQPQHF.

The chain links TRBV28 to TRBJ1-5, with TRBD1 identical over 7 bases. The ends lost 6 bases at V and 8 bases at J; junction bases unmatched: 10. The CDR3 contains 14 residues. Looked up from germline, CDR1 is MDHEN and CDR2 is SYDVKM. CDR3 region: CASSPGGQAKPQHF. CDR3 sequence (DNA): TGTGCCAGCAGCCCAGGGGGGCAGGCTAAGCCCCAGCATTTT.

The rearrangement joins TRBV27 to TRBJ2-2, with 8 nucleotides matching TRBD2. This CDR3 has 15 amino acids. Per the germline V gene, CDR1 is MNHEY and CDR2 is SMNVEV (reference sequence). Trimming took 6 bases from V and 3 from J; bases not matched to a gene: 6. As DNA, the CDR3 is TGTGCCAGCAGCACTGGGACTAGACACACCGGGGAGCTGTTTTTT. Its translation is CASSTGTRHTGELFF.

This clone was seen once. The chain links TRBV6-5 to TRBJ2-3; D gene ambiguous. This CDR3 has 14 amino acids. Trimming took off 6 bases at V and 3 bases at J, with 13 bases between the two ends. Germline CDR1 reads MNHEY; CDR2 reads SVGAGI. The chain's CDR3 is CASRLTPSTDTQYF. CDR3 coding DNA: TGTGCCAGCAGACTGACACCTTCAACAGATACGCAGTATTTT.

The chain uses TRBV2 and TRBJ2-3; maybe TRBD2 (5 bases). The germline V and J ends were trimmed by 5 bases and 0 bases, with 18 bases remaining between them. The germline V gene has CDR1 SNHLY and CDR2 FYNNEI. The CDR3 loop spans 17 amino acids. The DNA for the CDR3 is TGTGCCAGCAGTACCCCGACTAACCGTGCTAGCACAGATACGCAGTATTTT. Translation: CASSTPTNRASTDTQYF.

This CDR3 reads CASSEGQNSNQPQHF. CDR3 sequence (DNA): TGTGCCAGCAGTGAAGGGCAGAATAGCAATCAGCCCCAGCATTTT. The chain links TRBV2 to TRBJ1-5; no firm D call. This CDR3 is built from 15 residues. Per germline, CDR1 SNHLY and CDR2 FYNNEI. Trimming left V 1 base short and J 0 bases short, with 7 bases between.

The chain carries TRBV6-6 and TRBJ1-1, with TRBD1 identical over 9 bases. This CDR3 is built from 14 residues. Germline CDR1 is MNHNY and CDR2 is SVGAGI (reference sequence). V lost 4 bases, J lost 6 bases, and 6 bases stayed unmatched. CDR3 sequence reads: CASSFADRGSEAFF. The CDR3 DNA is TGTGCCAGCAGTTTCGCGGACAGGGGCTCTGAAGCTTTCTTT.

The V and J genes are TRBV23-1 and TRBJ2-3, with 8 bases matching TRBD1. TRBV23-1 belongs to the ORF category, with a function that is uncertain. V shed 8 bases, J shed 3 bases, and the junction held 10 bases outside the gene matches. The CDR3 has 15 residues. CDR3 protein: CASRSGGSGTDTQYF. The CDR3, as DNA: TGCGCCAGCCGATCAGGGGGCTCGGGAACAGATACGCAGTATTTT.

The CDR3 coding sequence is TGCGCCAGCAGCTTGTACGGGGGGGATAGCAATCAGCCCCAGCATTTT. Protein: CASSLYGGDSNQPQHF. The gene calls are TRBV5-1 and TRBJ1-5; D is perhaps TRBD1 (5 bases). Trimming left V 1 base short and J 0 bases short, with 11 bases between. This CDR3 has 16 amino acids. In germline, CDR1 is SGHRS, CDR2 YFSETQ.

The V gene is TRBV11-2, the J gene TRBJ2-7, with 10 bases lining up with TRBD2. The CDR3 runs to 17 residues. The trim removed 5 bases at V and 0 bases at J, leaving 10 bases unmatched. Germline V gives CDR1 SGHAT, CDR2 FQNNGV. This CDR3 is CASSTGPSGGSSYEQYF. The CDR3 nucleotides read TGTGCCAGCAGCACCGGCCCTAGCGGGGGAAGCTCCTACGAGCAGTACTTC.

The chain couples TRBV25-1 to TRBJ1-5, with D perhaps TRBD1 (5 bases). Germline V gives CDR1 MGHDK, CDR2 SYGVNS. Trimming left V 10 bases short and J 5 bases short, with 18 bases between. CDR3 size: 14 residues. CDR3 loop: CATSGGGLHQPQHF. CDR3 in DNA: TGTGCCACCTCGGGGGGGGGTTTGCATCAGCCCCAGCATTTT. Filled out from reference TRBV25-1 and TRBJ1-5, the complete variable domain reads EADIYQTPRYLVIGTGKKITLECSQTMGHDKMYWYQQDPGMELHLIHYSYGVNSTEKGDLSSESTVSRIRTEHFPLTLESARPSHTSQYLCATSGGGLHQPQHFGDGTRLSIL.

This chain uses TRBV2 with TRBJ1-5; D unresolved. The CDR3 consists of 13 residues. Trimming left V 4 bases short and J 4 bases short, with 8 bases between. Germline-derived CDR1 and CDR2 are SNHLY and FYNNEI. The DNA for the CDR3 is TGTGCCAGCAGTGGAGAGGTGAATCAGCCCCAGCATTTT. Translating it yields CASSGEVNQPQHF.

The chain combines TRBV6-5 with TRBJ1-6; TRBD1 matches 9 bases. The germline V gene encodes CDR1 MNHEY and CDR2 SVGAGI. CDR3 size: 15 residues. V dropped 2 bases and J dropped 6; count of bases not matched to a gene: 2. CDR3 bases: TGTGCCAGCAGTTACGCGGGACAGGGTAATTCACCCCTCCACTTT. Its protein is CASSYAGQGNSPLHF.

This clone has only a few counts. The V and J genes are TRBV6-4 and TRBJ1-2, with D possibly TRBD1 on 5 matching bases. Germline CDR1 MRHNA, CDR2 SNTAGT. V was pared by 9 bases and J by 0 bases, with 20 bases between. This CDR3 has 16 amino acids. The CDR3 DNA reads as TGTGCCAGGGGGGGAGTGGAAGAGATAGCTAACTATGGCTACACCTTC. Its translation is CARGGVEEIANYGYTF.